This entry is about one TCR beta chain. What it recognizes is unknown. The CDR3 is 13 residues long. Germline assignment: CDR1 ENHRY and CDR2 SYGVKD. Unmatched junction bases numbered 7, after V lost 7 bases and J lost 5 bases. These data originate in a study of beta chain features in type 1 diabetes. Study results and caveats: When Type 1 diabetes patients were examined, their TCRB CDR3s proved moderately but significantly shorter in all four CD4+ subsets.

cDNA synthesis used the whole RNA isolate, giving expressed TCRB sequences. The data were produced by immunoSEQ multiplex PCR, yet TCRdb's version contains in-frame clones alone and is incomplete. The sample has approximately 150,000 clones, about 10% seen once. Sequencing was done on a sample of naive CD4+ T cells from blood. This sequence joins TRBV10-3 and TRBJ1-2; 7 nucleotides align to TRBD1. The clonotype was recovered from a man between 18 and 29 years old in good health. The CDR3 loop reads CAIMNEGAYGYTF. DNA for the CDR3: TGTGCCATCATGAATGAGGGGGCTTATGGCTACACCTTC.